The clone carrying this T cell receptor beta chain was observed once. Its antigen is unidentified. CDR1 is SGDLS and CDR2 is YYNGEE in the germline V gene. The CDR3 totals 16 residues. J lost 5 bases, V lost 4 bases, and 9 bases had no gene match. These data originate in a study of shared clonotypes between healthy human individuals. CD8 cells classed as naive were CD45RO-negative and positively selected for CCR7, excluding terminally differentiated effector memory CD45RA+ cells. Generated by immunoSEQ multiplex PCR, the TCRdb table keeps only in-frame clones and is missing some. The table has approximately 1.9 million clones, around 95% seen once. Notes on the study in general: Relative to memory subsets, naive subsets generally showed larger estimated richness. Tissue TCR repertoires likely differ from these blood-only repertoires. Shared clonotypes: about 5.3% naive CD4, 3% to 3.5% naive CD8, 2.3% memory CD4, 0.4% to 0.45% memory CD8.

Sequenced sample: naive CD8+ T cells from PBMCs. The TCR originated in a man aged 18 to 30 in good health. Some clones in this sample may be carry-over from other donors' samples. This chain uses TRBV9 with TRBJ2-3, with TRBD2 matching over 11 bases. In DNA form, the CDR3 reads TGTGCCAGCAGCTCGTTAGCGGGAGGGCCGCGAGATACGCAGTATTTT. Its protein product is CASSSLAGGPRDTQYF.